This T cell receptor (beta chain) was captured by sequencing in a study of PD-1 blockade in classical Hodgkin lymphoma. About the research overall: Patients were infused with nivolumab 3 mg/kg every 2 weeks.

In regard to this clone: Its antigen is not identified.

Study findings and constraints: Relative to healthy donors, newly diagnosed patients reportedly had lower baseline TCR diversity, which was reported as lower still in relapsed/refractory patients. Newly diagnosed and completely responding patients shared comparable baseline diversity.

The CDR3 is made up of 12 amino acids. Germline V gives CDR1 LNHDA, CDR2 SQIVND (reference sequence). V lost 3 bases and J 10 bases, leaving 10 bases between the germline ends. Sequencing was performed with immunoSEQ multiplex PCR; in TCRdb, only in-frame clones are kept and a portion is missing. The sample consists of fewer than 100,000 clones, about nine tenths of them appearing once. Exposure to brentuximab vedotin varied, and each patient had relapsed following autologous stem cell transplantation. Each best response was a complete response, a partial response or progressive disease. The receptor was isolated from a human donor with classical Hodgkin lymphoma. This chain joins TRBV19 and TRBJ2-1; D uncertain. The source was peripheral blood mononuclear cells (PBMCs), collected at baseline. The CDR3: CASSIASREQFF. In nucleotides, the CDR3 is TGTGCCAGTAGTATTGCCTCTAGGGAGCAGTTCTTC.